The 21 T cell receptor beta chains given below trace back to one sample, sequenced in a study of Ad26.COV2.S vaccination and SARS-CoV-2 variants. Stated treatment: over 15 received Ad26.COV2.S at low or high dose, single or two shots; a few received placebo; per-sample allocation not given. All samples were drawn on day 63, counting from the first vaccine or placebo injection. The protocol was immunoSEQ multiplex PCR, while the TCRdb copy is restricted to in-frame clones and leaves out a portion. This table holds 300,000 to 350,000 clones, 88% found once. The source was peripheral blood, collected in a trial of Ad26.COV2.S vaccine versus placebo. Receptors originate from a person between 18 and 59 years old who received the Ad26.COV2.S COVID-19 vaccine or a placebo.

Worth noting for this clone: Other DNA variants within this sample encode the same CDR3. The CDR3 loop reads CAWSVGNSGNTIYF. In DNA form, the CDR3 reads TGTGCCTGGAGTGTTGGTAACTCTGGAAACACCATATATTTT. The rearrangement links TRBV30 to TRBJ1-3; D unclear. The CDR3 covers 14 residues. Germline values: CDR1 GTSNPN, CDR2 SVGIG (reference sequence). Trimming cost V 0 bases and J 0 bases, with 6 bases left between them.

The CDR3 nucleotides are TGTGCCAGCTCACCACGGGAGGGCACAGATACGCAGTATTTT. Amino acids: CASSPREGTDTQYF. The chain couples TRBV18 to TRBJ2-3, with D possibly matching TRBD2 (6 bases). Trimming left V 1 base short and J 1 base short, with 6 bases between. CDR1 KGHSH and CDR2 LQKENI come from the germline V gene. The CDR3 extends over 14 amino acids.

This chain joins TRBV5-1 and TRBJ2-7; 9 nucleotides match TRBD2. V dropped 4 bases and J dropped 0; count of bases not matched to a gene: 11. In germline, CDR1 is SGHRS, CDR2 YFSETQ. The CDR3 covers 17 residues. The CDR3 reads CASSPTGLAFSSYEQYF. The CDR3 DNA follows: TGCGCCAGCAGCCCTACTGGACTAGCGTTTAGCTCCTACGAGCAGTACTTC.

This clone was seen repeatedly, ten times or more. The chain couples TRBV24-1 to TRBJ2-7; D remains unclear. Per germline, CDR1 KGHDR and CDR2 SFDVKD. V lost 4 bases, J lost 3 bases, and 6 bases lay in between. The CDR3 runs 12 residues. The CDR3 spells CATSDLSYEQYF. The CDR3 DNA reads as TGTGCCACCAGTGACCTTAGCTACGAGCAGTACTTC.

The V gene is TRBV7-8, the J gene TRBJ1-1, with 7 bases aligning to TRBD1. Trimming at V came to 1 base and at J to 1 base, leaving 6 bases not matched to a gene. This CDR3 is built from 16 residues. CDR1 and CDR2 from the germline V gene are SGHVS and FQNEAQ. The CDR3 loop is CASSLGRGHRNTEAFF. In nucleotides, the CDR3 is TGTGCCAGCAGCTTAGGGAGGGGGCATCGGAACACTGAAGCTTTCTTT.

This rearrangement joins TRBV7-2 to TRBJ2-2; D gene uncertain. The V end lost 3 bases, the J end lost 3 bases, and 8 bases lay between the germline ends. Germline V gene lookup returns CDR1 SGHTA and CDR2 FQGNSA. The CDR3 totals 14 residues. CDR3 DNA: TGTGCCAGCAGCTTCACGTCGGACACCGGGGAGCTGTTTTTT. Translation: CASSFTSDTGELFF.

This sequence joins TRBV7-3 and TRBJ1-5; D ambiguous. Trimming shortened V by 0 bases and J by 0 bases, and 6 bases separated the two germline ends. The CDR3 is 15 amino acids. Looked up from germline, CDR1 is SGHTA and CDR2 is FQGTGA. The CDR3 nucleotides read TGTGCCAGCAGCTTAACGGCGGATAGCAATCAGCCCCAGCATTTT. Translation gives CASSLTADSNQPQHF.

This chain joins TRBV7-2 and TRBJ2-2, with unresolved D. This CDR3 is built from 15 residues. Germline assignment: CDR1 SGHTA and CDR2 FQGNSA. Trimming left V 2 bases short and J 2 bases short, with 9 bases between. CDR3 protein: CASSLKVGNTGELFF. CDR3 bases: TGTGCCAGCAGCTTAAAGGTCGGCAACACCGGGGAGCTGTTTTTT. The full variable domain, in which reference TRBV7-2 and TRBJ2-2 provide the parts outside the CDR3, is GAGVSQSPSNKVTEKGKDVELRCDPISGHTALYWYRQSLGQGLEFLIYFQGNSAPDKSGLPSDRFSAERTGGSVSTLTIQRTQQEDSAVYLCASSLKVGNTGELFFGEGSRLTVL.

The chain couples TRBV7-8 to TRBJ2-4; 14 nucleotides match TRBD2. This CDR3 has 16 amino acids. V was clipped by 5 bases and J by 9 bases; unmatched bases: 9. Germline V lookup: CDR1 SGHVS, CDR2 FQNEAQ. For the CDR3, the DNA is TGTGCCAGCAGCCCACTTGCAGGACTAGCGGGAGGCATTCAGTACTTC. Its protein product is CASSPLAGLAGGIQYF.

This chain joins TRBV7-9 and TRBJ2-3, with D possibly being TRBD2 (5 bases). The CDR3 has 16 amino acids. CDR1 is SEHNR and CDR2 is FQNEAQ in the germline V gene (reference sequence). Trimming removed 6 bases at V and 2 bases at J, with 18 bases between. The CDR3 DNA reads TGTGCCAGCAGGTGGACTGGAGGAGGATTCACAGATACGCAGTATTTT. This gives the protein CASRWTGGGFTDTQYF.

This clone was counted once. V gene TRBV5-4 combines with J gene TRBJ2-1, with D perhaps TRBD2 (6 bases). Germline CDR1 reads SGHNT; CDR2 reads YYREEE (reference sequence). V was clipped by 4 bases and J by 3 bases, with 23 bases between them. The CDR3 extends over 18 amino acids. The CDR3 region is CASSPRGYSGADYNEQFF. The DNA for the CDR3 is TGTGCCAGCAGCCCGAGGGGCTATAGCGGAGCTGACTACAATGAGCAGTTCTTC.

The V call is TRBV10-3, the J call TRBJ2-7; D possibly corresponds to TRBD1 (6 bases). CDR1 ENHRY and CDR2 SYGVKD come from the germline V gene. The CDR3 runs to 14 residues. Trimming pared 10 bases from V and 0 bases from J, leaving 16 bases between. The DNA of the CDR3 is TGTGCCACCCGGGACACTGACCGCTCCTACGAGCAGTACTTC. Amino acids: CATRDTDRSYEQYF.

The chain couples TRBV27 to TRBJ1-5, with 8 bases fitting TRBD1. V trimming: 0 bases; J trimming: 7 bases; junction bases outside the gene matches: 8. Germline CDR1 is MNHEY and CDR2 is SMNVEV (reference sequence). The CDR3 has 16 residues. In DNA form, the CDR3 reads TGTGCCAGCAGTTTATCGAGGCAGGGGGCTGGGCAGCCCCAGCATTTT. It translates to CASSLSRQGAGQPQHF.

This clone was detected a few times. The genes are TRBV30 and TRBJ1-3; D unclear. Trimming left V 2 bases short and J 0 bases short, with 11 bases between. Germline V CDR1 and CDR2: GTSNPN, SVGIG (reference sequence). CDR3 length: 15 residues. The CDR3 DNA follows: TGTGCCTGGAGTTTTACCCCGGGCTCTGGAAACACCATATATTTT. It yields the protein CAWSFTPGSGNTIYF.

The chain uses TRBV28 and TRBJ2-7, with D possibly matching TRBD2 (5 bases). Trimming left V 1 base short and J 9 bases short, with 16 bases between. Germline CDR1 MDHEN, CDR2 SYDVKM. The length of the CDR3 is 14 residues. CDR3 protein: CASSLYLRASRQYF. The CDR3 DNA reads as TGTGCCAGCAGTTTATATCTTCGAGCTAGCAGGCAGTACTTC.

The V call is TRBV15, the J call TRBJ2-2; 7 bases map to TRBD2. Germline CDR1 reads LNHNV; CDR2 reads YYDKDF (reference sequence). After removal of 1 base from V and 5 bases from J, the junction contained 7 bases not matched to a gene. The CDR3 runs 16 residues. The CDR3 sequence is CATSRVVGGRTGELFF. The CDR3 nucleotides are TGTGCCACCAGCAGAGTGGTGGGGGGGAGAACCGGGGAGCTGTTTTTT.

The chain carries TRBV4-1 and TRBJ1-2, with TRBD1 matching over 7 bases. With V trimmed by 0 bases and J by 7 bases, 5 bases remained unmatched. Germline V CDR1 and CDR2: MGHRA, YSYEKL. This CDR3 comprises 14 residues. The CDR3 sequence is CASSQDHRGGGYTF. CDR3 coding DNA: TGCGCCAGCAGCCAAGATCACAGGGGTGGTGGCTACACCTTC.

The chain combines TRBV2 with TRBJ1-5, with D maybe TRBD1 (5 bases). The CDR3 consists of 13 residues. Trimming stripped 7 bases from V and 6 bases from J, with 13 bases between. The germline gives CDR1 SNHLY, CDR2 FYNNEI. The CDR3 is CASTDRGSQPQHF. The CDR3 coding sequence is TGTGCCAGCACTGACCGGGGGAGTCAGCCCCAGCATTTT.

The chain links TRBV6-5 to TRBJ1-2, with a weak D call TRBD1 (6 bases). With 6 bases removed from V and 7 bases from J, the gap between germline ends came to 15 bases. The CDR3 runs 13 residues. Germline V gene data show CDR1 as MNHEY and CDR2 as SVGAGI. The DNA of the CDR3 is TGTGCCAGCAGACCCGAACAGGGACGTGGCTACACCTTC. Protein product: CASRPEQGRGYTF.

The V call is TRBV10-3, the J call TRBJ2-1; 10 bases are shared with TRBD2. The CDR3 contains 16 residues. Germline CDR1 ENHRY, CDR2 SYGVKD. The V and J ends lost 10 bases and 0 bases, in that order; junction bases with no gene match: 9. The CDR3 loop reads CATGGIAGGSYNEQFF. The CDR3 DNA sequence: TGTGCCACGGGGGGAATAGCGGGAGGCTCCTACAATGAGCAGTTCTTC.

V and J are TRBV5-1 and TRBJ2-5; tentatively, D is TRBD1 (5 bases). V lost 2 bases to trimming and J lost 5 bases, with 10 bases between them. There are 13 residues in the CDR3. CDR1 SGHRS and CDR2 YFSETQ come from the germline V gene. In DNA, the CDR3 is TGCGCCAGCAGCTTAGGGGCGATGGAGACCCAGTACTTC. This encodes CASSLGAMETQYF.